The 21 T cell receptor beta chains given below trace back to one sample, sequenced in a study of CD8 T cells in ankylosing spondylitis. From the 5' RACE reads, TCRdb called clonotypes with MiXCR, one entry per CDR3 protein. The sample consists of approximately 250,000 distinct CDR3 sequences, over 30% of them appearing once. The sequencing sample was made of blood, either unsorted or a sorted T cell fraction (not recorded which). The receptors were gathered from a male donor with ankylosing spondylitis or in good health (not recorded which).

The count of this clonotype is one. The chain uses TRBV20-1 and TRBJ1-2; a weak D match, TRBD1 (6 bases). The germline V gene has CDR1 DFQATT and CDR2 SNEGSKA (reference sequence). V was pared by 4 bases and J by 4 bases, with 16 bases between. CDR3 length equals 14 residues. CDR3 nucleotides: TGCAGTGCTACCACAGGGCGCGTCGGCTATGGCTACACCTTC. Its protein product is CSATTGRVGYGYTF.

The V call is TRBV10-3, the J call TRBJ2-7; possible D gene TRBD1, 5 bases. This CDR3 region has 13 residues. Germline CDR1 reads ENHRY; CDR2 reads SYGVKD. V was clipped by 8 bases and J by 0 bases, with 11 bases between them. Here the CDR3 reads CAIQGDSSYEQYF. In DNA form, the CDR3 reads TGTGCCATCCAGGGCGACAGCTCCTACGAGCAGTACTTC.

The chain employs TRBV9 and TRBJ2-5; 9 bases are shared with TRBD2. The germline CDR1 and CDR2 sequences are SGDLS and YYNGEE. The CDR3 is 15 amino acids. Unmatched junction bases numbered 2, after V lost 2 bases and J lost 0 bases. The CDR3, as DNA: TGTGCCAGCAGCGTGTCTAGCGGGGACCAAGAGACCCAGTACTTC. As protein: CASSVSSGDQETQYF.

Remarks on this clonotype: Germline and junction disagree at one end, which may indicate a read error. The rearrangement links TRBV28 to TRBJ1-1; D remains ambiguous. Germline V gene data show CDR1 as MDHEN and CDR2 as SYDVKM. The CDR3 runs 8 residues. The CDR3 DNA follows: TGCGCTAACACTGAAGCTTTCTTT. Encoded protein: CANTEAFF. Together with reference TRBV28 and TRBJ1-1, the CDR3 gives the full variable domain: DVKVTQSSRYLVKRTGEKVFLECVQDMDHENMFWYRQDPGLGLRLIYFSYDVKMKEKGDIPEGYSVSREKKERFSLILESASTNQTSMYLCANTEAFFGQGTRLTVV.

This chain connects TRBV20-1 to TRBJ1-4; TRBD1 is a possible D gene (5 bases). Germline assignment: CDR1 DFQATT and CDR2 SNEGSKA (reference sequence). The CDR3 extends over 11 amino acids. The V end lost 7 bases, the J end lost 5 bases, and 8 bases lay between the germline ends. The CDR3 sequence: CSGGENEKLFF. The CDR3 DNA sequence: TGCAGTGGGGGGGAAAATGAAAAACTGTTTTTT.

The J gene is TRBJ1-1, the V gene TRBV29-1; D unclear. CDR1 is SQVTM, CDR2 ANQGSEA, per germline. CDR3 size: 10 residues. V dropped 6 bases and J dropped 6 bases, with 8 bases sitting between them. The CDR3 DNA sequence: TGCAGCGTGGCCCAGTCTGAAGCTTTCTTT. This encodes CSVAQSEAFF.

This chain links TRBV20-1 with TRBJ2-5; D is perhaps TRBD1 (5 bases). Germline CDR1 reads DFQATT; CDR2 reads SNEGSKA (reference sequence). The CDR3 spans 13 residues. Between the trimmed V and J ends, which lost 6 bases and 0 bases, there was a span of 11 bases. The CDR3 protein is CSAVQGNQETQYF. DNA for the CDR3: TGCAGTGCGGTTCAGGGTAACCAAGAGACCCAGTACTTC.

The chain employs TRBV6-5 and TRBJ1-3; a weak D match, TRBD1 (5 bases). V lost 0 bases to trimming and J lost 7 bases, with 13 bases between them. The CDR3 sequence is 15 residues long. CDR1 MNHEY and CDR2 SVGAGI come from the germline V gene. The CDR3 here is CASSYSGARANTIYF. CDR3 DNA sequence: TGTGCCAGCAGTTACTCCGGGGCACGCGCGAACACCATATATTTT.

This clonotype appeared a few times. The CDR3 DNA sequence: TGTGCCAGCAGCCCGGCCCCGCGGGACTACAGGGATACGCAGTATTTT. It yields the protein CASSPAPRDYRDTQYF. The chain joins TRBV6-1 to TRBJ2-3; 7 nucleotides line up with TRBD2. The CDR3 length is 16 residues. The V and J ends lost 6 bases and 6 bases, in that order; junction bases with no gene match: 15. The germline V gene encodes CDR1 MNHNS and CDR2 SASEGT.

CDR3 in amino acids: CAVTRDGSYEQYF. The DNA for the CDR3 is TGTGCCGTAACCCGGGACGGTTCCTACGAGCAGTACTTC. This sequence joins TRBV6-1 and TRBJ2-7; perhaps D is TRBD1 or TRBD2 (5 bases each). Germline loops: CDR1 MNHNS, CDR2 SASEGT. V was shortened by 11 bases and J by 1 base, with 15 bases between the two germline ends. The CDR3 is 13 residues long.

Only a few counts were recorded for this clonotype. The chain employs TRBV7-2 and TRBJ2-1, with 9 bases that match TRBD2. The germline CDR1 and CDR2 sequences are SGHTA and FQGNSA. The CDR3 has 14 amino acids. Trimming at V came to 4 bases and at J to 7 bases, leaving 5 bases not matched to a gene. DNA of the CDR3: TGTGCCAGCAGCTATAGCGGGGGTCAAAATGAGCAGTTCTTC. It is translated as CASSYSGGQNEQFF.

CDR3 region: CASSLGQGGQFF. DNA for the CDR3: TGTGCCAGCAGTTTAGGACAGGGTGGGCAGTTCTTC. The chain joins TRBV12-3 or TRBV12-4 to TRBJ2-1; 7 bases line up with TRBD1. The trim removed 1 base at V and 12 bases at J, leaving 3 bases unmatched. The CDR3 runs 12 residues.

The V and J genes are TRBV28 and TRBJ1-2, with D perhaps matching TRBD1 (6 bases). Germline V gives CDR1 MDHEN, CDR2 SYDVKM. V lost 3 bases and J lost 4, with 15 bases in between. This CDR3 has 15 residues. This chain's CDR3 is CASSFLTTGPYGYTF. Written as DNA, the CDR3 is TGTGCCAGCAGTTTTCTAACGACAGGCCCCTATGGCTACACCTTC.

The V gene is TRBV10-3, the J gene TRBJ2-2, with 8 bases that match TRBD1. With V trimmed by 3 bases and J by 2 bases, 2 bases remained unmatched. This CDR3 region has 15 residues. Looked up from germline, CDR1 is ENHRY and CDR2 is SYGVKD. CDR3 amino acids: CAISDGQGNTGELFF. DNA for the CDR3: TGTGCCATCAGTGACGGACAGGGAAACACCGGGGAGCTGTTTTTT.

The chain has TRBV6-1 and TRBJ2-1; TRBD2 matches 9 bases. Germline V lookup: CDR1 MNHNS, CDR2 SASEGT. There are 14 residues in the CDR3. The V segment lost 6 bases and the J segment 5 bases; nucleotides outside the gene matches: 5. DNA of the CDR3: TGTGCCAGCAGCGAGACTAGCGGTAACAATGAGCAGTTCTTC. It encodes CASSETSGNNEQFF.

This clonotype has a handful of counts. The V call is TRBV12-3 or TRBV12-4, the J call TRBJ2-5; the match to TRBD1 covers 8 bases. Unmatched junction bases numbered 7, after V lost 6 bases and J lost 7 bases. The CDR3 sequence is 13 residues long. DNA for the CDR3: TGTGCCAGCAGCCGGGGACAGGTCGGGACCCAGTACTTC. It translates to CASSRGQVGTQYF.

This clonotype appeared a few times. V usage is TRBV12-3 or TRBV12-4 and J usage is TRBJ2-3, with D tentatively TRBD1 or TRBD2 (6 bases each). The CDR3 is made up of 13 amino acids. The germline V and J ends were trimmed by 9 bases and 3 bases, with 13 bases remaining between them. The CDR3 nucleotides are TGTGCCAGTGAGAGGGGGGCAACAGATACGCAGTATTTT. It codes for CASERGATDTQYF.

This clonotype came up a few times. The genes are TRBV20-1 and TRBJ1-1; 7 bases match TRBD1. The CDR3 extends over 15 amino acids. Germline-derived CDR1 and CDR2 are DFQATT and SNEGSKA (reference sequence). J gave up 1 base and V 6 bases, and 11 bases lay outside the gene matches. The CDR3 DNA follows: TGCAGTGCGGTCGTCCCCGGGACAGCGAACACTGAAGCTTTCTTT. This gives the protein CSAVVPGTANTEAFF.

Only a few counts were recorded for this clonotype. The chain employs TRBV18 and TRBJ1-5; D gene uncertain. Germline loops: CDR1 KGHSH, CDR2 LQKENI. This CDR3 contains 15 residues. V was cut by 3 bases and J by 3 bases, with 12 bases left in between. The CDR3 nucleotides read TGTGCCAGCTCACCCAAGGGAGTGAACAATCAGCCCCAGCATTTT. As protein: CASSPKGVNNQPQHF.

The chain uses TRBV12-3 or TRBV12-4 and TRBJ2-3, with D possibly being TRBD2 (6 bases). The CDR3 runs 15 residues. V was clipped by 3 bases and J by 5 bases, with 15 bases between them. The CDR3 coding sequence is TGTGCCAGCAGTTTGGGGACTGAGGGTAAAGATACGCAGTATTTT. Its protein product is CASSLGTEGKDTQYF.

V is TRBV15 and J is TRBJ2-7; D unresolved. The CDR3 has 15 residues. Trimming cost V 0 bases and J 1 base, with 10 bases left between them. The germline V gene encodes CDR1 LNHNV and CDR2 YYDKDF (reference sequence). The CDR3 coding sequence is TGTGCCACCAGCAGAGAGACGGGCCGGTCCTACGAGCAGTACTTC. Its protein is CATSRETGRSYEQYF.